Below are 6 T cell receptor beta chains sequenced from a single sample in a study of T cell responses to AZD1222 COVID-19 vaccine. Sequenced by immunoSEQ multiplex PCR; TCRdb stores in-frame clones only, minus some. Of around 150,000 clones in the sample, 92% were seen once. The starting material was peripheral blood, obtained 28 days after the second AZD1222 dose. These receptors all come from an adult who received the AZD1222 COVID-19 vaccine.

V gene TRBV11-2 combines with J gene TRBJ1-2, with D unresolved. CDR1 and CDR2 (germline): SGHAT, FQNNGV. The ends were cut back, 4 bases at V and 2 bases at J, with 20 bases in the middle. The CDR3 is made up of 17 amino acids. The CDR3 nucleotides read TGTGCCAGCAGCTCACCGAGGGCTGGCTTAGGGAACTATGGCTACACCTTC. It encodes CASSSPRAGLGNYGYTF.

The chain uses TRBV4-1 and TRBJ1-3, with 8 bases lining up with TRBD1. The CDR3 extends over 16 amino acids. Germline lookup yields CDR1 MGHRA and CDR2 YSYEKL. V trimming: 0 bases; J trimming: 3 bases; junction bases outside the gene matches: 4. CDR3 protein: CASSQEPGGRGNTIYF. For the CDR3, the DNA is TGCGCCAGCAGCCAAGAACCAGGGGGCCGTGGAAACACCATATATTTT.

A single count supports this clone. The chain is built from TRBV6-2 or TRBV6-3 and TRBJ2-1; weak D call: TRBD2 (6 bases). Trimming shortened V by 2 bases and J by 2 bases, and 16 bases separated the two germline ends. The CDR3 has 17 residues. CDR1 MNHEY and CDR2 SVGEGT come from the germline V gene. The DNA for the CDR3 is TGTGCCAGCAGTTACGCCCCGAGGGCGGGAACCTACAATGAGCAGTTCTTC. It encodes CASSYAPRAGTYNEQFF.

This clone was recorded once. This chain uses TRBV3-1 (or the pseudogene TRBV3-2) with TRBJ2-3, with 12 nucleotides matching TRBD2. Unmatched junction bases numbered 10, after V lost 6 bases and J lost 0 bases. Germline assignment: CDR1 LGHDT and CDR2 YNNKEL (reference sequence). The CDR3 consists of 18 residues. CDR3 bases: TGTGCCAGCAGTCGAAGACTAGCGGGAGTCCAAAGCACAGATACGCAGTATTTT. It is translated as CASSRRLAGVQSTDTQYF.

The chain joins TRBV24-1 to TRBJ1-5; 7 nucleotides match TRBD1. Germline V gene data show CDR1 as KGHDR and CDR2 as SFDVKD. The trim removed 4 bases at V and 3 bases at J, leaving 5 bases unmatched. The CDR3 is 15 amino acids. The CDR3 DNA reads as TGTGCCACCAGTGACCCGGGACAGAACAATCAGCCCCAGCATTTT. Translating gives CATSDPGQNNQPQHF.

The chain uses TRBV28 and TRBJ2-1; possibly TRBD2 for D (5 bases). The germline gives CDR1 MDHEN, CDR2 SYDVKM. V lost 2 bases, J lost 0 bases, and 20 bases lay in between. The CDR3 is 19 amino acids. DNA of the CDR3: TGTGCCAGCAGTTTAGGTGCGGGTTGGGTCTCTAGCTCCTACAATGAGCAGTTCTTC. Residues: CASSLGAGWVSSSYNEQFF.